These 11 T cell receptor beta chains originate from one sample sequenced in a study of T-cell reconstitution after alpha-beta-depleted transplantation in children. Unique molecular identifiers were built into the TCRbeta library. Using its own MiXCR run on the PCR reads, TCRdb lists one record per CDR3 protein. Among around 270,000 distinct CDR3 sequences, 10% were seen once, and the ten largest hold 7% to 9.5%. This specimen consisted of PBMCs, obtained before TCRalphabeta/CD19-depleted stem cell transplant. These receptors were collected from a boy under two years old with acute myeloid leukemia, due to receive a stem cell transplant.

This clonotype was seen many times. This chain connects TRBV21-1 to TRBJ2-4; TRBD1, the table's D call, was not compared with the DNA. TRBV21-1 is classified as a pseudogene. The CDR3 covers 13 residues. The CDR3 coding sequence is TGTGCCAACCTAAGGGACAGGTCTCCCCCCTGGGACTTC. The encoded protein is CANLRDRSPPWDF.

This clonotype came up many times. The chain uses TRBV20-1 and TRBJ2-4, with a possible D match to TRBD1 (7 bases). With 7 bases removed from V and 0 bases from J, the gap between germline ends came to 10 bases. CDR1 DFQATT and CDR2 SNEGSKA come from the germline V gene (reference sequence). This CDR3 has 13 amino acids. The CDR3 region is CSGQGLAKNIQYF. The CDR3 region has the DNA TGCAGTGGACAGGGACTAGCCAAAAACATTCAGTACTTC.

This clonotype was seen at least ten times. This chain uses TRBV12-3 or TRBV12-4 with TRBJ2-7; 9 bases map to TRBD2. V trimming: 4 bases; J trimming: 3 bases; junction bases outside the gene matches: 4. CDR3 length equals 14 residues. The CDR3 spells CASSYRTSVYEQYF. The CDR3 DNA sequence: TGTGCCAGCAGTTACCGGACTAGCGTCTACGAGCAGTACTTC.

This clonotype has at least ten counts. The chain joins TRBV27 to TRBJ2-1; a possible D gene is TRBD2 (5 bases). The CDR3 length is 14 residues. CDR1 and CDR2 (germline): MNHEY, SMNVEV (reference sequence). The V gene lost 7 bases and the J gene lost 5 bases, with 15 bases spanning the gap. The CDR3 bases are TGTGCCAGCATTTCGGGAAACACCAACAATGAGCAGTTCTTC. Translating gives CASISGNTNNEQFF.

This clonotype showed up many times. The CDR3 nucleotides read TGCGCCAGCAGCTTGGAGGGACAGGGGACAATTTCACCCCTCCACTTT. Amino acids: CASSLEGQGTISPLHF. The J gene is TRBJ1-6, the V gene TRBV5-1, with TRBD1 identical over 10 bases. V was clipped by 0 bases and J by 9 bases; unmatched bases: 6. The CDR3 sequence is 16 residues long. Germline loops: CDR1 SGHRS, CDR2 YFSETQ.

To note about this clonotype: A much larger clone sits a single nucleotide away, making a read error possible. The V gene is TRBV15, the J gene TRBJ1-1, with 8 bases fitting TRBD1. J gave up 4 bases and V 2 bases, and 9 bases lay outside the gene matches. Germline-derived CDR1 and CDR2 are LNHNV and YYDKDF (reference sequence). The CDR3 length is 16 residues. CDR3: CATSRQGARVVTEAFF. The CDR3 nucleotides read TGTGCCACCAGCAGACAGGGGGCACGCGTGGTCACTGAAGCTTTCTTT.

This clonotype was counted only a few times. The chain couples TRBV14 to TRBJ2-7; perhaps TRBD1 as D (6 bases). Trimming cost V 11 bases and J 2 bases, with 16 bases left between them. The CDR3 has 13 residues. Germline V lookup: CDR1 SGHDN, CDR2 FVKESK. CDR3 nucleotide sequence: TGTGCCGAAACCAGGGACACCCCCTACGAGCAGTACTTC. As protein: CAETRDTPYEQYF.

The sample holds many counts of this clonotype. The chain carries TRBV3-1 and TRBJ2-1, with 7 nucleotides matching TRBD2. The CDR3 has 14 amino acids. The trim removed 0 bases at V and 10 bases at J, leaving 6 bases unmatched. Germline CDR1 LGHDT, CDR2 YNNKEL (reference sequence). CDR3 loop: CASSQEGRAWEQFF. The CDR3 DNA is TGTGCCAGCAGCCAAGAGGGGAGGGCTTGGGAGCAGTTCTTC.

This clonotype was detected many times. The chain's CDR3 is CSVEEGGPETQYF. The CDR3 bases are TGCAGCGTTGAAGAAGGAGGGCCAGAGACCCAGTACTTC. The chain is built from TRBV29-1 and TRBJ2-5, with a possible D match to TRBD2 (6 bases). This CDR3 region has 13 residues. Trimming took off 0 bases at V and 4 bases at J, with 9 bases between the two ends. The germline gives CDR1 SQVTM, CDR2 ANQGSEA.

Only one count was recorded for this clonotype. The germline gene is not matched at one end of the junction; a read error may be the cause. The V and J genes are TRBV2 and TRBJ2-7, with D uncertain. CDR1 and CDR2 (germline): SNHLY, FYNNEI. The CDR3 length is 14 residues. CDR3 sequence reads: CASRRQRRNYKQYF. DNA for the CDR3: TGTGCCAGCAGGCGCCAGCGTAGAAACTACAAGCAGTACTTC. The full variable domain, its missing parts supplied by reference TRBV2 and TRBJ2-7, is EPEVTQTPSHQVTQMGQEVILRCVPISNHLYFYWYRQILGQKVEFLVSFYNNEISEKSEIFDDQFSVERPDGSNFTLKIRSTKLEDSAMYFCASRRQRRNYKQYFGPGTRLTVT.

Points on this clonotype: This may stem from a read error, because a much larger clone lies one nucleotide away. The chain carries TRBV4-3 and TRBJ2-1; 7 bases agree with TRBD1. The CDR3 is made up of 14 amino acids. Germline assignment: CDR1 LGHNA and CDR2 YSLEER. Trimming at V came to 3 bases and at J to 3 bases, leaving 2 bases not matched to a gene. The CDR3 here is CASSHRDSYNEQFF. In DNA form, the CDR3 reads TGCGCCAGCAGCCATCGGGACAGCTACAATGAGCAGTTCTTC.